This T cell receptor (beta chain) originates from a study of blood T cell repertoires in COVID-19. At the level of the study: Collection of acute and convalescent COVID-19 samples took place in the United States, Italy and Spain. T cells, B-cell-depleted T cells, or PBMCs supplied cDNA or gDNA.

CDR1 is SGHVS, CDR2 FQNEAQ, per germline. The CDR3 spans 16 residues. V was pared by 0 bases and J by 9 bases, with 7 bases of the junction left unmatched. Per the authors' pipeline: Reference gene primer amplification yielded estimated nucleated cell counts. Profiling relied on immunoSEQ multiplex PCR, and the TCRdb table lists in-frame clones only, not all of them. For V, J and clone size, that table is used; D and trimming come from the DNA. The sample holds about 50,000 clones, roughly 86% seen once. The rearrangement uses TRBV7-8 and TRBJ2-1; 11 bases fit TRBD2. The receptor's source is a woman in her fifties or sixties with acute or convalescent COVID-19. Material for sequencing was peripheral blood. In DNA form, the CDR3 reads TGTGCCAGCAGCTTAGCGGTAGCGGGGGGGCAGATTGAGCAGTTCTTC. It encodes CASSLAVAGGQIEQFF. Using reference TRBV7-8 and TRBJ2-1 for the parts outside the CDR3, the full variable domain is GAGVSQSPRYKVAKRGQDVALRCDPISGHVSLFWYQQALGQGPEFLTYFQNEAQLDKSGLPSDRFFAERPEGSVSTLKIQRTQQEDSAVYLCASSLAVAGGQIEQFFGPGTRLTVL.